Listed here is a single T cell receptor (beta chain). Enrollees, roughly 18 to 89 years old, lived in 24 US areas. Grouping used clinical history reported by participants in a survey and questionnaire. These data are taken from a study of blood T cell repertoires in COVID-19. Study background: Nucleic acid was either cDNA or gDNA, and it came from T cells, B-cell-depleted T cells, or PBMCs.

This CDR3 has 16 amino acids. Germline-derived CDR1 and CDR2 are GTSNPN and SVGIG (reference sequence). V lost 3 bases to trimming and J lost 4 bases; unmatched junction nucleotides: 6. Data came from immunoSEQ multiplex PCR; TCRdb stores just in-frame clones and leaves some out. The sample records more than 250,000 clones, around 87% being singletons. This rearrangement joins TRBV30 to TRBJ2-3, with 14 bases aligning to TRBD2. The receptor was derived from a woman between 18 and 30 years old with acute COVID-19. The sample consisted of PBMCs or T cells enriched from blood (not recorded which). The CDR3 loop reads CAWSLGLAGEADTQYF. In nucleotides, the CDR3 is TGTGCCTGGAGCCTGGGACTAGCGGGAGAGGCAGATACGCAGTATTTT.